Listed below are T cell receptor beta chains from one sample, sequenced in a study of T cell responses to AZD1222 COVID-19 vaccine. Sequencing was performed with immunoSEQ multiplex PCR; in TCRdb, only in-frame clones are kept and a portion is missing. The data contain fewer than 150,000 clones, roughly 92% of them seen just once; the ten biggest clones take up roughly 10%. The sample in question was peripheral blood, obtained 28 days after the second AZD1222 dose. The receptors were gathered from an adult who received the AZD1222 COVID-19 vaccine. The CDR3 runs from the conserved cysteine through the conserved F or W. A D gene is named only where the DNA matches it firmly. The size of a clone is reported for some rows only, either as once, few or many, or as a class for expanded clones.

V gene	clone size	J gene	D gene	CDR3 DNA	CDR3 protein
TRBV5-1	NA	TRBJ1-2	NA	TGCGCCAGCAGCGCCACCGGGGGTCAAGGCTATGGCTACACCTTC	CASSATGGQGYGYTF
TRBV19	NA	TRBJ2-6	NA	TGTGCCAGTAGTATAGGGAGGGCCGTTACCAACGTCCTGACTTTC	CASSIGRAVTNVLTF
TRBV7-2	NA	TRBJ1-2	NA	TGTGCCAGCAGCTGGGACATCGGCGGCTACACCTTC	CASSWDIGGYTF
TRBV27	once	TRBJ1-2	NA	TGTGCCAGCAGTCCCCACGGACCCTATGGCTACACCTTC	CASSPHGPYGYTF
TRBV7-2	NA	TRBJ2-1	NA	TGTGCCAGCAGCTCACCGATGAGGGCGGACAATGAGCAGTTCTTC	CASSSPMRADNEQFF
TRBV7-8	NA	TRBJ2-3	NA	TGTGCCAGCAGCTTAATCACCACGAACCCGCAGTATTTT	CASSLITTNPQYF
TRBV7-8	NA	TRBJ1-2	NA	TGTGCCAGCAGCCAGGGAGATTATAACTATGGCTACACCTTC	CASSQGDYNYGYTF
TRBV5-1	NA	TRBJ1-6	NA	TGCGCCAGCAGCTTGGCCGGGTATTCACCCCTCCACTTT	CASSLAGYSPLHF
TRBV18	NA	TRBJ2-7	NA	TGTGCCAGCTCCCCGGGACTCACCTACGAGCAGTACTTC	CASSPGLTYEQYF
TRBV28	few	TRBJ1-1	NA	TGTGCCAGCGTTACGTCCCCCCAGAACACTGAAGCTTTCTTT	CASVTSPQNTEAFF
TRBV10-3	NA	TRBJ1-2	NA	TGTGCCATCAGTGAGAGGGGAACCAACTATGGCTACACCTTC	CAISERGTNYGYTF
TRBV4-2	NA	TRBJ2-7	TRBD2	TGTGCCAGCAGCCAATGGGGCCGCCGCAGCCAAGCGGGAGGCAGAGAGCAGTACTTC	CASSQWGRRSQAGGREQYF
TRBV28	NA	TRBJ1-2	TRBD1	TGTGCCAGCAGTTCCGGGACAGGGGGACGAAATGGCTACACCTTC	CASSSGTGGRNGYTF
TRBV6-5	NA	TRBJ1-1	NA	TGTGCCAGCATCTCACAGGGTGGCGCTGAAGCTTTCTTT	CASISQGGAEAFF
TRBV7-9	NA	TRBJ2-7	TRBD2	TGTGCCAGCAGCTTGACTAGCGGAACCTACGAGCAGTACTTC	CASSLTSGTYEQYF
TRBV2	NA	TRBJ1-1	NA	TGTGCCAGCAGTGAAGGGCCAGGAAACACTGAAGCTTTCTTT	CASSEGPGNTEAFF
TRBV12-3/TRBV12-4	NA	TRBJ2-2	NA	TGTGCCAGCAGTTTAGCAGCCGGGGAGCTGTTTTTT	CASSLAAGELFF
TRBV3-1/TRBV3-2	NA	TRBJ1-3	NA	TGTGCCAGCAGCCTGGGACCGCCCCCCTCTGGAAACACCATATATTTT	CASSLGPPPSGNTIYF
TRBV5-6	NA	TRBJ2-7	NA	TGTGCCAGCAGCTTGGACTTGATCTACGAGCAGTACTTC	CASSLDLIYEQYF
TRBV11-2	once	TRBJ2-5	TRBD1	TGTGCCAGCAGCGCCATGACAGGGTCCCCGTGGGAGACCCAGTACTTC	CASSAMTGSPWETQYF
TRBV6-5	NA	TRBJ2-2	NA	TGTGCCAGCAGTTTGGGAGGGGGCAGCGGGGAGCTGTTTTTT	CASSLGGGSGELFF
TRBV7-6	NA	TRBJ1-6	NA	TGTGCCAGCAGCTTTAAGGATTCACCCCTCCACTTT	CASSFKDSPLHF
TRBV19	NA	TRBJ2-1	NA	TGTGCCAGTACCCCGACTCTGTTCCCCTACAATGAGCAGTTCTTC	CASTPTLFPYNEQFF
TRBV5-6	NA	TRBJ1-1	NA	TGTGCCAGCAGCTTGGGGCGGACGAACACTGAAGCTTTCTTT	CASSLGRTNTEAFF
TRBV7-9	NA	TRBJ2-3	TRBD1	TGTGCCAGCAGCTTCTCCGGGACAGGGAGCCCAGATACGCAGTATTTT	CASSFSGTGSPDTQYF
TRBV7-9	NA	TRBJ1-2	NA	TGTGCCAGCAGCTTAGAGGCGACGGGCGGCTACACCTTC	CASSLEATGGYTF
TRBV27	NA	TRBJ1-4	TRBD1	TGTGCCAGCAGTGGTGGACAGGGGACTAATGAAAAACTGTTTTTT	CASSGGQGTNEKLFF
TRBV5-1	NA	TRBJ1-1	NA	TGCGCCAGCAGCCCTGAGGGGGAAACTGAAGCTTTCTTT	CASSPEGETEAFF
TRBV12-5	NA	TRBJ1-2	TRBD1	TGTGCTAGTGGTCTCACGCTTGACAGGGGGCAACATGGCTACACCTTC	CASGLTLDRGQHGYTF
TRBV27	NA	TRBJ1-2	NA	TGTGCCAGCATCCTGGGATACACAGGTGGATGGAATGGCTACACCTTC	CASILGYTGGWNGYTF
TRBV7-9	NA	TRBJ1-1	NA	TGTGCCAGCAGCTCCGGCGCCAACACTGAAGCTTTCTTT	CASSSGANTEAFF
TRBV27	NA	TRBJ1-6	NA	TGTGCCAGCACCTCCCTGGGTTCACCCCTCCACTTT	CASTSLGSPLHF
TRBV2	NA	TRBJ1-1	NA	TGTGCCAGCCGAACAGAGGACCTCGGGAACACTGAAGCTTTCTTT	CASRTEDLGNTEAFF
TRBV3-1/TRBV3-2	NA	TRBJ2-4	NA	TGTGCCAGCAGCCCGCCGAGAGAGTCAGCCAAAAACATTCAGTACTTC	CASSPPRESAKNIQYF
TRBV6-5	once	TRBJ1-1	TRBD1	TGTGCCAGCAGTTACAGGGGGCAAGGCACTGAAGCTTTCTTT	CASSYRGQGTEAFF
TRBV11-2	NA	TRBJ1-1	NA	TGTGCCAGCAGCTTAGGGGTCGGGGTTAGGACTGAAGCTTTCTTT	CASSLGVGVRTEAFF
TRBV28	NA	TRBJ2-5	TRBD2	TGTGCCAGCAGCCCTCGACTAGCGGGGGGGCAAGAGACCCAGTACTTC	CASSPRLAGGQETQYF
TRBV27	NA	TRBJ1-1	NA	TGTGCCAGCACCTCGGGGACAACCATCACTGAAGCTTTCTTT	CASTSGTTITEAFF
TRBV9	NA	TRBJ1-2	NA	TGTGCCAGCACCCAGAGTGGCTATGGCTACACCTTC	CASTQSGYGYTF
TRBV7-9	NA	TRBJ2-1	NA	TGTGCCAGCAGCTCTAGGGACCATCCCAATGAGCAGTTCTTC	CASSSRDHPNEQFF
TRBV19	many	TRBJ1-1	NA	TGTGCCAGTAGTATGCGGGGGGGATACGCTGAAGCTTTCTTT	CASSMRGGYAEAFF
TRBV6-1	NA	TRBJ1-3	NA	TGTGCCAGCAGTGAAGTCGGGGCACTAAACACCATATATTTT	CASSEVGALNTIYF